This passage covers 14 T cell receptor beta chains from one sample sequenced in a study of T cell responses to AZD1222 COVID-19 vaccine. The protocol was immunoSEQ multiplex PCR, while the TCRdb copy is restricted to in-frame clones and leaves out a portion. The table includes some 150,000 clones, about 93% detected once. The sequencing here drew on peripheral blood, taken on day 0 of AZD1222 vaccination. The receptors come from an adult in good health.

This chain uses TRBV9 with TRBJ2-2, with 10 bases lining up with TRBD2. The CDR3 contains 15 residues. Germline loops: CDR1 SGDLS, CDR2 YYNGEE. The V segment lost 4 bases and the J segment 8 bases; nucleotides outside the gene matches: 8. CDR3 bases: TGTGCCAGCAGCCTCACTAGCGGGGCGTTTGGGGAGCTGTTTTTT. Amino acids: CASSLTSGAFGELFF.

This clone was picked up a small number of times. The V and J genes are TRBV4-1 and TRBJ1-1, with TRBD1 identical over 10 bases. This CDR3 contains 17 residues. In germline, CDR1 is MGHRA, CDR2 YSYEKL. With 1 base clipped from V and 5 bases from J, the junction kept 10 bases outside the gene matches. The CDR3 loop reads CASSQGTRDRGGTEAFF. The CDR3 DNA is TGCGCCAGCAGCCAAGGAACCAGGGACAGGGGAGGTACTGAAGCTTTCTTT.

The chain has TRBV15 and TRBJ1-2, with 9 bases fitting TRBD1. V dropped 2 bases and J dropped 7; count of bases not matched to a gene: 11. Germline assignment: CDR1 LNHNV and CDR2 YYDKDF (reference sequence). CDR3 length equals 16 residues. The DNA of the CDR3 is TGTGCCACCAGCAGAAAGGGACAGGGCCAGAATGGTGGCTACACCTTC. Translating it yields CATSRKGQGQNGGYTF.

This chain joins TRBV2 and TRBJ2-3, with D perhaps matching TRBD1 (6 bases). Germline V gene data show CDR1 as SNHLY and CDR2 as FYNNEI. This CDR3 has 16 residues. Trimming stripped 6 bases from V and 4 bases from J, with 20 bases between. CDR3: CASRPGTWVFPDTQYF. DNA of the CDR3: TGTGCCAGCAGGCCTGGGACATGGGTTTTCCCAGATACGCAGTATTTT.

This sequence joins TRBV2 and TRBJ1-6; D call uncertain. The CDR3 totals 14 residues. The germline CDR1 and CDR2 sequences are SNHLY and FYNNEI. The ends were cut back, 6 bases at V and 7 bases at J, with 13 bases in the middle. The CDR3 coding sequence is TGTGCCAGCAGGAGGGTGGATGGGAATTCACCCCTCCACTTT. It is translated as CASRRVDGNSPLHF.

The V and J genes are TRBV5-1 and TRBJ2-7; 9 nucleotides align to TRBD2. This CDR3 spans 11 amino acids. J gave up 7 bases and V 10 bases, and 6 bases lay outside the gene matches. Germline V gene lookup returns CDR1 SGHRS and CDR2 YFSETQ. This chain's CDR3 is CARGGGGEQYF. The CDR3 DNA follows: TGCGCCCGCGGGGGGGGAGGGGAGCAGTACTTC.

The chain combines TRBV19 with TRBJ2-1; unclear D gene. Deletions cut 3 bases from V and 2 bases from J, with 8 bases between. CDR1 LNHDA and CDR2 SQIVND come from the germline V gene (reference sequence). The CDR3 extends over 14 amino acids. The chain's CDR3 is CASSIGLPYNEQFF. The CDR3 coding sequence is TGTGCCAGTAGTATCGGCTTACCCTACAATGAGCAGTTCTTC. The full variable domain, rest sourced from reference TRBV19 and TRBJ2-1, is DGGITQSPKYLFRKEGQNVTLSCEQNLNHDAMYWYRQDPGQGLRLIYYSQIVNDFQKGDIAEGYSVSREKKESFPLTVTSAQKNPTAFYLCASSIGLPYNEQFFGPGTRLTVL.

This chain joins TRBV7-2 and TRBJ2-1; 10 nucleotides align to TRBD2. After removal of 3 bases from V and 9 bases from J, the junction contained 5 bases not matched to a gene. The V gene's germline CDR1 is SGHTA and CDR2 FQGNSA. The CDR3 totals 14 residues. CDR3 sequence: CASSFQREGREQFF. In DNA, the CDR3 is TGTGCCAGCAGCTTTCAGCGGGAGGGGCGTGAGCAGTTCTTC. Full variable domain (outside the CDR3, taken from reference TRBV7-2 and TRBJ2-1): GAGVSQSPSNKVTEKGKDVELRCDPISGHTALYWYRQSLGQGLEFLIYFQGNSAPDKSGLPSDRFSAERTGGSVSTLTIQRTQQEDSAVYLCASSFQREGREQFFGPGTRLTVL.

The table lists this clone with a count of one. The rearrangement joins TRBV18 to TRBJ1-1; possible D gene TRBD1, 5 bases. V lost 4 bases to trimming and J lost 2 bases, with 14 bases between them. The CDR3 is made up of 15 amino acids. Germline-derived CDR1 and CDR2 are KGHSH and LQKENI. The CDR3 region is CASSLGLTDNTEAFF. CDR3 DNA sequence: TGTGCCAGCTCACTAGGCCTGACAGATAACACTGAAGCTTTCTTT. The complete variable domain, with remaining parts taken from reference TRBV18 and TRBJ1-1, reads NAGVMQNPRHLVRRRGQEARLRCSPMKGHSHVYWYRQLPEEGLKFMVYLQKENIIDESGMPKERFSAEFPKEGPSILRIQQVVRGDSAAYFCASSLGLTDNTEAFFGQGTRLTVV.

This chain connects TRBV5-1 to TRBJ2-2, with D possibly matching TRBD2 (5 bases). Trimming removed 0 bases from V and 0 bases from J, with 12 bases in between. From germline, CDR1 is SGHRS and CDR2 YFSETQ. The length of the CDR3 is 17 residues. This CDR3 reads CASSLDRGGTNTGELFF. The CDR3 nucleotides are TGCGCCAGCAGCTTGGACAGAGGAGGAACGAACACCGGGGAGCTGTTTTTT.

The rearrangement joins TRBV2 to TRBJ2-1; 14 positions match TRBD2. The CDR3 totals 19 residues. The junction had 14 bases not matched to a gene; V was cut back by 6 bases and J by 4 bases. CDR1 is SNHLY, CDR2 FYNNEI, per germline. The CDR3 reads CASRALTSGGADIYNEQFF. CDR3 coding DNA: TGTGCCAGCAGGGCCCTGACTAGCGGGGGGGCCGACATATACAATGAGCAGTTCTTC.

The CDR3 region is CASSYSGEAETQYF. The CDR3 DNA sequence: TGTGCCAGCAGTTACTCAGGGGAGGCAGAGACCCAGTACTTC. The chain employs TRBV6-2 or TRBV6-3 and TRBJ2-5, with a tentative D call TRBD2 (6 bases). Germline CDR1 reads MNHEY; CDR2 reads SVGEGT. The V and J ends lost 0 bases and 4 bases respectively, with 9 bases between them. The CDR3 runs to 14 residues.

This clone showed up just a few times. This rearrangement joins TRBV7-2 to TRBJ2-7; 9 bases map to TRBD2. J gave up 4 bases and V 1 base, and 5 bases lay outside the gene matches. Germline lookup yields CDR1 SGHTA and CDR2 FQGNSA. This CDR3 comprises 15 residues. In nucleotides, the CDR3 is TGTGCCAGCAGCTTAGGTCCAGCGGGGGGATACGAGCAGTACTTC. Protein product: CASSLGPAGGYEQYF.

The genes are TRBV11-2 and TRBJ1-1, with D perhaps TRBD1 (5 bases). CDR1 SGHAT and CDR2 FQNNGV come from the germline V gene. The CDR3 sequence is 16 residues long. Trimming took 6 bases from V and 1 from J, leaving 18 bases between them. This chain's CDR3 is CASRDPVVQGNTEAFF. The CDR3 DNA reads TGTGCCAGCAGGGATCCAGTGGTTCAGGGGAACACTGAAGCTTTCTTT.